The rows below give T cell receptor beta chains drawn from one sample of a study of T cell responses to AZD1222 COVID-19 vaccine. The repertoire was sequenced with immunoSEQ multiplex PCR; TCRdb's copy has only in-frame clones and lacks some. There are 45,000 to 55,000 clones in the sample; under 90% occur only once, and about 10% lies in the top ten. This specimen was peripheral blood, taken on day 0 of AZD1222 vaccination. These receptors originate from an adult in good health. CDR3s include the opening cysteine and the closing phenylalanine or tryptophan. A D gene is named only where the DNA matches it firmly.

J,V,D,CDR3,DNA
TRBJ2-1,TRBV5-6,NA,CASSPRDRNEQFF,TGTGCCAGCAGTCCAAGGGACCGCAATGAGCAGTTCTTC
TRBJ2-7,TRBV30,TRBD1,CASTKTGKVYEQYF,TGTGCCTCCACAAAGACAGGGAAGGTGTACGAGCAGTACTTC
TRBJ2-7,TRBV28,NA,CASTTPGDYEQYF,TGTGCCAGCACGACACCGGGTGACTACGAGCAGTACTTC
TRBJ1-1,TRBV5-4,TRBD1,CASSPPGGGLSTEAFF,TGTGCCAGCAGCCCTCCAGGGGGCGGTTTGAGCACTGAAGCTTTCTTT
TRBJ2-7,TRBV29-1,TRBD2,CSVEDRGGSYEQYF,TGCAGCGTTGAAGATCGGGGGGGATCCTACGAGCAGTACTTC
TRBJ2-2,TRBV9,TRBD2,CASSPRTSGNTGELFF,TGTGCCAGCAGCCCTCGGACTAGCGGAAACACCGGGGAGCTGTTTTTT
TRBJ2-1,TRBV9,TRBD2,CASSPGLELAGRNEQFF,TGTGCCAGCAGCCCCGGCTTAGAGCTAGCGGGTAGAAATGAGCAGTTCTTC
TRBJ2-2,TRBV5-1,TRBD1,CASSLGDRGPGELFF,TGCGCCAGCAGCTTGGGAGACAGGGGTCCCGGGGAGCTGTTTTTT
TRBJ1-2,TRBV7-9,NA,CASSLDRTLVGYTF,TGTGCCAGCAGCCTAGACCGGACCTTAGTGGGCTACACCTTC
TRBJ2-7,TRBV5-5,NA,CASSSLGTAGEQYF,TGTGCCAGCAGCTCGCTCGGGACGGCGGGCGAGCAGTACTTC
TRBJ2-7,TRBV18,TRBD2,CASSPGPGTSEYEQYF,TGTGCCAGCTCACCGGGTCCCGGGACTAGCGAATACGAGCAGTACTTC
TRBJ2-2,TRBV20-1,NA,CSASMTVIGELFF,TGCAGTGCTAGTATGACCGTCATCGGGGAGCTGTTTTTT
TRBJ1-1,TRBV3-1/TRBV3-2,NA,CASSQDVIWTANTEAFF,TGTGCCAGCAGCCAAGATGTAATTTGGACCGCCAACACTGAAGCTTTCTTT
TRBJ2-5,TRBV7-2,NA,CASSLAGVQGTQYF,TGTGCCAGCAGCTTAGCGGGGGTTCAGGGGACCCAGTACTTC
TRBJ2-1,TRBV29-1,NA,CSARGASDYNEQFF,TGCAGCGCCAGAGGCGCTAGCGATTACAATGAGCAGTTCTTC
TRBJ2-7,TRBV6-5,NA,CASRPTGRGGEQYF,TGTGCCAGCAGACCAACAGGGAGAGGAGGCGAGCAGTACTTC
TRBJ1-6,TRBV6-5,NA,CASSPYRVSPLHF,TGTGCCAGCAGTCCCTACAGGGTTTCACCCCTCCACTTT
TRBJ1-2,TRBV29-1,NA,CSARVDSNYGYTF,TGCAGCGCTAGGGTTGACAGTAACTATGGCTACACCTTC